This entry features one TCR beta chain sequence. This clone has a handful of counts. The specificity of this receptor is unknown. No much larger clone exists at a distance of one base, and base qualities are not known. The V end loses 2 bases and the J end loses 3 bases, and a stretch of 10 bases separates them. The CDR3 contains 15 residues, cysteine and phenylalanine counted. Only the CDR3 portion is preserved as DNA: 45 bases, with reading frame beginning at the first base. Sequences SGHTA (CDR1) and FQGNSA (CDR2) are obtained from the germline V gene. The source of the sample is a study of blood T cell repertoires in COVID-19 (dated by TCRdb to the early 2020s). Notes on the research overall: Samples covering the acute and convalescent phases of COVID-19 were provided by collaborators in the United States, Italy and Spain. Where available, HLA class I and class II types were obtained from metadata supplied by the sample provider rather than from assay-based typing. A de-identified subject ID, COVID-19 status, age in years and sex were almost always included in the sample metadata. The repertoires were released in a freely available public database meant as a resource for research on the immune response to SARS-CoV-2. Deeply sampled blood TCRbeta repertoires from subjects exposed to, actively infected with, or recovered from COVID-19 were included in the dataset. Samples were obtained from the ongoing ImmuneRACE study (first 160 participants) and from over 1,000 subjects provided by 6 global collaborators. The material from the prospective study consisted of cDNA or gDNA derived from T cells, B-cell-depleted T cells, or PBMCs.

What the study reported, not specific to this receptor: The quantity of clinical and demographic metadata differed by source and by participant and was supplied without curation.

TCRbeta CDR3 regions were amplified from genomic DNA by means of the immunoSEQ Assay, a bias-controlled multiplex PCR. Per the authors' processing: Nucleated cell counts per sample were estimated from amplification of reference gene primers within the assay. Sequence reads were collapsed and filtered to measure the absolute abundance of every unique TCRbeta CDR3 rearrangement. Productive Simpson clonality was computed per sample as the square root of Simpson's diversity index over productive rearrangements. TCRdb's version of the immuneACCESS table is confined to in-frame rearrangements and falls short of the full clone set. An unresolved V gene accounts for under half of the shortfall where checked; the remainder is of unknown origin. V and J calls and clone size are as listed in that table; D and trimming were resolved from the DNA. The table for this sample lists roughly 100,000 clones; around nine tenths of them were counted only once. The ten largest clonotypes hold around 3% of the sample.

Collaborating institutions collected whole blood in K2EDTA tubes following their own protocols. For TCRbeta analysis, collaborator samples were shipped as frozen whole blood, as isolated PBMCs, or as DNA extracted from either sample type. The sample comprised peripheral blood. The clonotype comes from a man aged 45-65 years with active or convalescent COVID-19. Recombination joined TRBV7-2 with TRBJ2-2; a weak D assignment points to TRBD2 (5 bases agree). CDR3 reads: CASSLQSGDTGELFF. The DNA sequence follows: TGTGCCAGCAGCTTACAGAGCGGAGACACCGGGGAGCTGTTTTTT. Beyond the CDR3, the reference TRBV7-2 and TRBJ2-2 genes provide the residues; the full variable domain reads: GAGVSQSPSNKVTEKGKDVELRCDPISGHTALYWYRQSLGQGLEFLIYFQGNSAPDKSGLPSDRFSAERTGGSVSTLTIQRTQQEDSAVYLCASSLQSGDTGELFFGEGSRLTVL.